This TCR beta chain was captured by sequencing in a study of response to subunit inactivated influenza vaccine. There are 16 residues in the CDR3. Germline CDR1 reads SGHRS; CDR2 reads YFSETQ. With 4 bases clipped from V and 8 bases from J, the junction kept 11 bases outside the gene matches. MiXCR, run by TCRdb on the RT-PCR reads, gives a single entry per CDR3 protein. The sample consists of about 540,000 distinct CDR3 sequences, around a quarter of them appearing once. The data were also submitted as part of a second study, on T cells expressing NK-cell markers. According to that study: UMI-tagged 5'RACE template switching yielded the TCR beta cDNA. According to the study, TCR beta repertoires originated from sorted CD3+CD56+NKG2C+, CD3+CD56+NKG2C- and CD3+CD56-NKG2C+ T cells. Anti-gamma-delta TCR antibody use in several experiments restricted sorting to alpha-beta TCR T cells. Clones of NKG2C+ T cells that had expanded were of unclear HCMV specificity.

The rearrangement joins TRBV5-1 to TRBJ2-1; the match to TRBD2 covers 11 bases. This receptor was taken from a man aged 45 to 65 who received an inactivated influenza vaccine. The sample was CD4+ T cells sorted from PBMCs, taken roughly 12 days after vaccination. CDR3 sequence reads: CASSVGISGGAHEQFF. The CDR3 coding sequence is TGCGCCAGCAGCGTAGGGATTAGCGGGGGGGCCCATGAGCAGTTCTTC.